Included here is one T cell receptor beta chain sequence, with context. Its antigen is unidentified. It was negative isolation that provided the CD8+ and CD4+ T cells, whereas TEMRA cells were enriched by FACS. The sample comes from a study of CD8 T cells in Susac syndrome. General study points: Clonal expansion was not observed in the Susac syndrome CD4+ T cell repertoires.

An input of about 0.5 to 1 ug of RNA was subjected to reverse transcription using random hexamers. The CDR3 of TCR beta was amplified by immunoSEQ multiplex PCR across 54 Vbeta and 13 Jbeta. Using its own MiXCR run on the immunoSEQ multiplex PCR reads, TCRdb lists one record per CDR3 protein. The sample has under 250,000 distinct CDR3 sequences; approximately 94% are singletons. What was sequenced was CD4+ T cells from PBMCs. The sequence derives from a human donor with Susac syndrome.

The CDR3 nucleotides are TGTGCCAGCAGCTTAAGTCCTGGGGCAGCTTCCTATGGCTACACCTTC. This codes for CASSLSPGAASYGYTF. The genes are TRBV12-3 or TRBV12-4 and TRBJ1-2; a weak D match, TRBD1 (5 bases). CDR3 length: 16 residues. V was clipped by 6 bases and J by 4 bases, with 21 bases between them.